The clone carrying this T cell receptor beta chain was seen repeatedly, ten times or more. The CDR3 contains 15 residues. The V and J ends lost 0 bases and 4 bases, in that order; junction bases with no gene match: 4. The V gene's germline CDR1 is ENHRY and CDR2 SYGVKD. This record comes from a study of T-cell reconstitution after alpha-beta-depleted transplantation in children. TCRbeta library construction was performed incorporating unique molecular identifiers. TCRdb reprocessed the PCR reads with MiXCR, giving one entry per CDR3 protein. The repertoire holds 210,000 or so distinct CDR3 sequences, roughly a tenth seen once, with approximately 6.2% in the top ten.

The V gene is TRBV10-3, the J gene TRBJ2-3; 7 nucleotides match TRBD2. This material consisted of PBMCs from the stem cell graft donor, taken from the stem cell graft. This TCR was sampled from a human donor who donated a stem cell graft to a child with acute lymphoblastic leukemia. The CDR3 DNA follows: TGTGCCATCAGTGAGTCTTGGGGGGGATCAGATACGCAGTATTTT. Its translation: CAISESWGGSDTQYF.